This is a list of T cell receptor beta chains from one sample in a study of human T cells and chemical hapten exposure. Via MiXCR, TCRdb re-called the RACE reads, giving one row per CDR3 protein. Among 75,000 to 95,000 distinct CDR3 sequences listed, roughly 9.6% were seen once. Sequenced here: whole blood, sampled in connection with sensitization to the hapten diphenylcyclopropenone (DPC). These receptors came from a man aged 40-55 years with alopecia areata. Some clones in this sample may be carry-over from other donors' samples. Both conserved end residues are part of each CDR3. D genes are given only for firm matches. Clone size is not always given. Where it is, it says once, few, many or a class for expanded clones.

D gene: TRBD2
V gene: TRBV29-1
J gene: TRBJ2-7
clone size: few
CDR3 protein: CSVLGGLAGEYEQYF
CDR3 DNA: TGCAGCGTTCTTGGGGGACTAGCTGGCGAGTACGAGCAGTACTTC

D gene: TRBD2
V gene: TRBV7-2
J gene: TRBJ2-3
clone size: -
CDR3 protein: CASSLNLAGVDTQYF
CDR3 DNA: TGTGCCAGCAGCTTGAACCTAGCGGGAGTCGATACGCAGTATTTT

D gene: TRBD2
V gene: TRBV7-2
J gene: TRBJ2-3
clone size: few
CDR3 protein: CASSISSGRGTDTQYF
CDR3 DNA: TGTGCCAGCAGCATCTCCAGCGGGAGGGGCACAGATACGCAGTATTTT

D gene: -
V gene: TRBV6-5
J gene: TRBJ1-5
clone size: -
CDR3 protein: CASRRQQGSNQPQHF
CDR3 DNA: TGTGCCAGCAGGCGTCAACAGGGTAGCAATCAGCCCCAGCATTTT

D gene: -
V gene: TRBV6-1
J gene: TRBJ1-1
clone size: few
CDR3 protein: CATARQGNTEAFF
CDR3 DNA: TGTGCCACAGCCCGCCAGGGAAACACTGAAGCTTTCTTT

D gene: -
V gene: TRBV29-1
J gene: TRBJ2-5
clone size: -
CDR3 protein: CSVETSWETQYF
CDR3 DNA: TGCAGCGTTGAGACGTCCTGGGAGACCCAGTACTTC

D gene: -
V gene: TRBV14
J gene: TRBJ1-1
clone size: many
CDR3 protein: CASSLNTEAFF
CDR3 DNA: TGTGCCAGCAGCCTTAACACTGAAGCTTTCTTT

D gene: -
V gene: TRBV10-3
J gene: TRBJ1-1
clone size: -
CDR3 protein: CAVHGGMNTEAFF
CDR3 DNA: TGTGCCGTTCACGGGGGTATGAACACTGAAGCTTTCTTT

D gene: -
V gene: TRBV30
J gene: TRBJ2-7
clone size: -
CDR3 protein: CAWSTFYEQYF
CDR3 DNA: TGTGCCTGGAGTACCTTCTACGAGCAGTACTTC

D gene: -
V gene: TRBV28
J gene: TRBJ2-7
clone size: few
CDR3 protein: CASSHQDVQTLRLEQYF
CDR3 DNA: TGTGCCAGCAGCCATCAGGACGTACAAACCCTACGACTGGAGCAGTACTTC

D gene: TRBD1
V gene: TRBV10-3
J gene: TRBJ2-7
clone size: few
CDR3 protein: CAITRSGQANEQYF
CDR3 DNA: TGTGCCATAACAAGGTCGGGACAGGCAAACGAGCAGTACTTC

D gene: TRBD2
V gene: TRBV7-2
J gene: TRBJ2-7
clone size: few
CDR3 protein: CASSGRTSGKFRTYEQYF
CDR3 DNA: TGTGCCAGCAGCGGGAGGACTAGCGGGAAGTTCCGTACCTACGAGCAGTACTTC

D gene: -
V gene: TRBV28
J gene: TRBJ2-7
clone size: -
CDR3 protein: CASSPFIGSSYEQYF
CDR3 DNA: TGTGCCAGCAGCCCGTTTATCGGGAGCTCCTACGAGCAGTACTTC

D gene: -
V gene: TRBV20-1
J gene: TRBJ1-4
clone size: many
CDR3 protein: CSARVGEKLFF
CDR3 DNA: TGCAGTGCTAGGGTCGGAGAAAAACTGTTTTTT

D gene: -
V gene: TRBV5-1
J gene: TRBJ1-2
clone size: many
CDR3 protein: CASSPGPPNNGYTF
CDR3 DNA: TGCGCCAGCAGCCCTGGACCTCCGAACAATGGCTACACCTTC

D gene: -
V gene: TRBV10-3
J gene: TRBJ1-1
clone size: -
CDR3 protein: CAISEGQLNTEAFF
CDR3 DNA: TGTGCCATCAGTGAGGGACAGTTGAACACTGAAGCTTTCTTT

D gene: -
V gene: TRBV20-1
J gene: TRBJ1-2
clone size: few
CDR3 protein: CSAGDSVLLHANYGYTF
CDR3 DNA: TGCAGTGCTGGAGACAGCGTACTTTTACATGCTAACTATGGCTACACCTTC